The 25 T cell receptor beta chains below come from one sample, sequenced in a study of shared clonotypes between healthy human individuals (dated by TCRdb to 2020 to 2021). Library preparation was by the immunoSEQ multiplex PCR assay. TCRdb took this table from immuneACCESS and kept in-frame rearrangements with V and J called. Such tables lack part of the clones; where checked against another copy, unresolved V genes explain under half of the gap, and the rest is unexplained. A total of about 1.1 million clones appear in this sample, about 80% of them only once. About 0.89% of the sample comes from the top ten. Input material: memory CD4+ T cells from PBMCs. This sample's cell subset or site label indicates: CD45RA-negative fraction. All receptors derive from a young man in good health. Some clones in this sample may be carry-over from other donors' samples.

The CDR3 loop is CASSPARPPGELFF. The CDR3 DNA sequence: TGTGCCAGCAGCCCCGCGCGGCCGCCCGGGGAGCTGTTTTTT. The rearrangement links TRBV28 to TRBJ2-2; D is unclear. CDR3 length: 14 amino acids. V lost 6 bases to trimming and J lost 6 bases, with 14 bases between them. Germline V CDR1 and CDR2: MDHEN, SYDVKM. Based on the CDR3 plus reference TRBV28 and TRBJ2-2, the full variable domain is DVKVTQSSRYLVKRTGEKVFLECVQDMDHENMFWYRQDPGLGLRLIYFSYDVKMKEKGDIPEGYSVSREKKERFSLILESASTNQTSMYLCASSPARPPGELFFGEGSRLTVL.

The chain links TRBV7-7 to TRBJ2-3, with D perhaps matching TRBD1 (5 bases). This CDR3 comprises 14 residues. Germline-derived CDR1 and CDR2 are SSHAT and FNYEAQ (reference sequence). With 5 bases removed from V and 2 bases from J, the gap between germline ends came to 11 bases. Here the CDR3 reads CASSRQGATDTQYF. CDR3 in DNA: TGTGCCAGCAGCCGCCAAGGGGCCACAGATACGCAGTATTTT.

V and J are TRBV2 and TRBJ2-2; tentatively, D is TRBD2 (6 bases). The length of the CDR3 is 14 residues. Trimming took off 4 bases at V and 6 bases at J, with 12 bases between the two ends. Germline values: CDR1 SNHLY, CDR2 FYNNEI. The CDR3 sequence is CASSGAPGAGELFF. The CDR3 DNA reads TGTGCCAGCAGTGGTGCCCCGGGGGCCGGGGAGCTGTTTTTT.

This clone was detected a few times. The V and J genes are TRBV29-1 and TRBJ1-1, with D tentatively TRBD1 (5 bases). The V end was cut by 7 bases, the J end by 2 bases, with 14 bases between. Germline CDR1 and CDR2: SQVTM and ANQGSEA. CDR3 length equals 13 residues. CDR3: CSATNQGNTEAFF. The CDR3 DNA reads TGCAGCGCTACCAACCAGGGAAACACTGAAGCTTTCTTT.

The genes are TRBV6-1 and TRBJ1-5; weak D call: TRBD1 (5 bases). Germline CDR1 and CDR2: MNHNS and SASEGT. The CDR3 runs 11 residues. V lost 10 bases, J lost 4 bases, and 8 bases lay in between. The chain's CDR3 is CATGRNQPQHF. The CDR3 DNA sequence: TGTGCCACGGGGCGGAATCAGCCCCAGCATTTT.

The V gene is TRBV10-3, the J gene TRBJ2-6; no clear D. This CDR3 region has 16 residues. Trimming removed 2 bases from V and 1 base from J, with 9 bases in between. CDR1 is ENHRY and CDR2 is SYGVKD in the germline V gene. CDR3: CAISENAGSGANVLTF. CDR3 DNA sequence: TGTGCCATCAGTGAGAACGCTGGGTCTGGGGCCAACGTCCTGACTTTC.

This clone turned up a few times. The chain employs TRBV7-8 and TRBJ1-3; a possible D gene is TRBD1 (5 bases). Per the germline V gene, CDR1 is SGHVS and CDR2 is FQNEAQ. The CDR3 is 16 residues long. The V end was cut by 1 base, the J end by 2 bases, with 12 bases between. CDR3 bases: TGTGCCAGCAGCTTAGGGGACCTTCAGACTGGAAACACCATATATTTT. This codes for CASSLGDLQTGNTIYF.

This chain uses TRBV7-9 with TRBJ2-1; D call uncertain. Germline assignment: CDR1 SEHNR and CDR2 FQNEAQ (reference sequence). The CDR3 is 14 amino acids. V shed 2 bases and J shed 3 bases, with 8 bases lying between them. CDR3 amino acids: CASSLRTDYNEQFF. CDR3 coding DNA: TGTGCCAGCAGCTTACGGACGGACTACAATGAGCAGTTCTTC.

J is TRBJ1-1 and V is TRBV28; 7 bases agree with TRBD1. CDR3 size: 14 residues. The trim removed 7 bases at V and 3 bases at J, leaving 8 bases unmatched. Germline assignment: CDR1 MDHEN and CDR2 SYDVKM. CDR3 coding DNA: TGTGCCAGCATCTCACAGGGGTCGGACACTGAAGCTTTCTTT. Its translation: CASISQGSDTEAFF.

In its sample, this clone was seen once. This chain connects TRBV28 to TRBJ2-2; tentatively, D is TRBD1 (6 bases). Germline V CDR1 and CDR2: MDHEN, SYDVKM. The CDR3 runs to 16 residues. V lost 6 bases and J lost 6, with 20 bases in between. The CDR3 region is CASRGTPGHAPGELFF. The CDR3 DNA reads TGTGCCAGCAGAGGGACACCGGGACACGCTCCCGGGGAGCTGTTTTTT.

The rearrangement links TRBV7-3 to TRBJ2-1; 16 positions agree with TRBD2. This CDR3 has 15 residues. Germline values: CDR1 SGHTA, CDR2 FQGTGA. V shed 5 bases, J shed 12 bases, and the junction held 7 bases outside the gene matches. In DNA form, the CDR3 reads TGTGCCAGCAGCCCGGGACTAGCGGGAGGGCGTGGGCAGTTCTTC. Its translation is CASSPGLAGGRGQFF.

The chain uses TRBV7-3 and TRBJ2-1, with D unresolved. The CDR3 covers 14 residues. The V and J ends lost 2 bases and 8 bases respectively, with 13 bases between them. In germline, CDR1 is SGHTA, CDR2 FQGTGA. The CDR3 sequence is CASSLDPRGDEQFF. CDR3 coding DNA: TGTGCCAGCAGCTTAGACCCCCGTGGGGATGAGCAGTTCTTC.

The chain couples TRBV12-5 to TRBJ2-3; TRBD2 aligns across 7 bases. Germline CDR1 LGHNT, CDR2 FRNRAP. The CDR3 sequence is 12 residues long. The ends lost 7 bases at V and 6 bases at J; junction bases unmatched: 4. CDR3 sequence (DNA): TGTGCTAGTGCCGGAGCGGGGGATACGCAGTATTTT. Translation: CASAGAGDTQYF.

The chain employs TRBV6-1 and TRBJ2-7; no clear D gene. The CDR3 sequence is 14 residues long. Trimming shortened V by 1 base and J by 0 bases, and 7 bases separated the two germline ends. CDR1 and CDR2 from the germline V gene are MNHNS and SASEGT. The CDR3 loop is CASSEGPISYEQYF. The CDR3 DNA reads TGTGCCAGCAGTGAAGGCCCCATCTCCTACGAGCAGTACTTC.

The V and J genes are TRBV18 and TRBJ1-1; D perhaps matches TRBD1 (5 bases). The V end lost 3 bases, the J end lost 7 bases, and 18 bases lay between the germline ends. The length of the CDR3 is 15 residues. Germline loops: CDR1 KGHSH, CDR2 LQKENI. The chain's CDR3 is CASSPLTRGVSEAFF. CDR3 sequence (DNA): TGTGCCAGCTCACCCCTGACTCGGGGGGTGAGTGAAGCTTTCTTT.

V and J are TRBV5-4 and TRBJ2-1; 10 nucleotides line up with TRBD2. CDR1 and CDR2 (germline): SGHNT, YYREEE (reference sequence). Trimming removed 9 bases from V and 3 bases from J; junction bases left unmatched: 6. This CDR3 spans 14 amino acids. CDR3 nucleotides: TGTGCCACCCAACTAGCGGGGTACTACAATGAGCAGTTCTTC. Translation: CATQLAGYYNEQFF.

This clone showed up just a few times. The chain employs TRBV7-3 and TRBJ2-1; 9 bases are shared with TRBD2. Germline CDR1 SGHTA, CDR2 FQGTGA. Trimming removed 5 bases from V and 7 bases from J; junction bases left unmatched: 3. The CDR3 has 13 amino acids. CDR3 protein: CASSPSGNNEQFF. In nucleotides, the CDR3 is TGTGCCAGCAGCCCTAGCGGGAATAATGAGCAGTTCTTC.

CDR3 nucleotides: TGTGCCACCAGCAGCCGACAGGGATCCACAGATACGCAGTATTTT. Translation gives CATSSRQGSTDTQYF. This chain uses TRBV15 with TRBJ2-3, with 7 bases lining up with TRBD1. Germline CDR1 and CDR2: LNHNV and YYDKDF (reference sequence). The ends lost 3 bases at V and 2 bases at J; junction bases unmatched: 5. The CDR3 is 15 residues long.

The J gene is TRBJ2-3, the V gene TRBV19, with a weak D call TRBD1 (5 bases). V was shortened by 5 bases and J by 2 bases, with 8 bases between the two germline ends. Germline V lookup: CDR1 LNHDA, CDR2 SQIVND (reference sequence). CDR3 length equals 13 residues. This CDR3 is CASSPQATDTQYF. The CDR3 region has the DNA TGTGCCAGTAGTCCACAGGCCACAGATACGCAGTATTTT.

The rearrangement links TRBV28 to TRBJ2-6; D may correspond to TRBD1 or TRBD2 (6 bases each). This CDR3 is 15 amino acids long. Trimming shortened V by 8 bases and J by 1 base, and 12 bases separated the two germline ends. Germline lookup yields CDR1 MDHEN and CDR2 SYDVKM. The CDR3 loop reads CASRTGASGANVLTF. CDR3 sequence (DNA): TGTGCCAGCCGAACGGGGGCATCTGGGGCCAACGTCCTGACTTTC.

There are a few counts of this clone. The CDR3 loop is CASRAGQNSNQPQHF. The CDR3 DNA reads as TGCGCCAGCAGGGCAGGACAGAATAGCAATCAGCCCCAGCATTTT. The chain employs TRBV10-2 and TRBJ1-5, with a tentative D call TRBD1 (6 bases). This CDR3 is 15 amino acids long. Trimming pared 6 bases from V and 0 bases from J, leaving 12 bases between. The germline gives CDR1 WSHSY, CDR2 SAAADI.

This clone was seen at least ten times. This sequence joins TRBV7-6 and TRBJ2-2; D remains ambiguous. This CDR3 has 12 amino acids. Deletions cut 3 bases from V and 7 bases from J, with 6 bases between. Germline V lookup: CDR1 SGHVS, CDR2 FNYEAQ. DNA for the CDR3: TGTGCCAGCAGCTTCAGTGTCGGGGAGCTGTTTTTT. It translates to CASSFSVGELFF.

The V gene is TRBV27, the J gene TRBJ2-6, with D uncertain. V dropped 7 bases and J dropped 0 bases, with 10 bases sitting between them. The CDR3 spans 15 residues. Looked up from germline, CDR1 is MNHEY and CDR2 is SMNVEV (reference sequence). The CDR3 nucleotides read TGTGCCAGCAAAAGCCTAGGCTCTGGGGCCAACGTCCTGACTTTC. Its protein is CASKSLGSGANVLTF.

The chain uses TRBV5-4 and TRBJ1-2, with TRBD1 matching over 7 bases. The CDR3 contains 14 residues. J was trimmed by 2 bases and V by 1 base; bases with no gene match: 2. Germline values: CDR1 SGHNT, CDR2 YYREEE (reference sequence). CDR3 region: CASSLSGQNYGYTF. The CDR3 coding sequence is TGTGCCAGCAGCTTGTCGGGACAGAACTATGGCTACACCTTC.

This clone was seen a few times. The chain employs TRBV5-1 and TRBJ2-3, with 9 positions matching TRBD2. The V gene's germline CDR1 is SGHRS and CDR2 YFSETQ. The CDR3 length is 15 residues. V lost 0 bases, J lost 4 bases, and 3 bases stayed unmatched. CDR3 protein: CASSLGGRASDTQYF. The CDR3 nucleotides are TGCGCCAGCAGCTTGGGCGGGAGGGCCTCAGATACGCAGTATTTT.